This record covers a single T cell receptor (beta chain). The data belong to a study of CD8 T cells in Susac syndrome. The authors carried out high-throughput sequencing of TCR beta. They applied it to CD8+ and CD4+ T cells obtained from blood. Negative isolation was used for CD8+ and CD4+ T cells and FACS enrichment for TEMRA cells. Reverse transcription of about 0.5 to 1 ug RNA used random hexamers. TCRdb re-derived calls from the immunoSEQ multiplex PCR reads in MiXCR, one entry per CDR3 protein. This sample has 100,000 or so distinct CDR3 sequences; around 90% occur once, and the top ten carry about 0.12%. Germline V gene data show CDR1 as SGHTA and CDR2 as FQGNSA. CDR3 length: 15 amino acids. V was shortened by 5 bases and J by 1 base, with 14 bases between the two germline ends.

The receptor comes from a human donor in good health. Material: CD8+ T cells from PBMCs. This rearrangement joins TRBV7-2 to TRBJ1-1, with D tentatively TRBD1 (5 bases). The CDR3 protein is CASSLGRGGNTEAFF. For the CDR3, the DNA is TGTGCCAGCAGCCTTGGACGGGGGGGGAACACTGAAGCTTTCTTT.